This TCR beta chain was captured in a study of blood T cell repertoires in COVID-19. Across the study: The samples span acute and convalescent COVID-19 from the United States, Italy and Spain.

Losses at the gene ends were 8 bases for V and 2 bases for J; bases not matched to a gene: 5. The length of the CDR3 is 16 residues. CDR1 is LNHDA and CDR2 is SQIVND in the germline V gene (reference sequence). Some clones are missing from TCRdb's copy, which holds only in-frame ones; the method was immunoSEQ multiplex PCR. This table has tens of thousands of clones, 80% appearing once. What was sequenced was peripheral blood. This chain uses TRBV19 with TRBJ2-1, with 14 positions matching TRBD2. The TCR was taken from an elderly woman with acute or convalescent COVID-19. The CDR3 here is CASRGLAGAAYNEQFF. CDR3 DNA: TGTGCCAGTCGGGGACTAGCGGGAGCCGCCTACAATGAGCAGTTCTTC.